This TCR beta chain emerged from a study of early T cells in non-severe SARS-CoV-2 infection. Germline values: CDR1 LGHDT, CDR2 YNNKEL (reference sequence). With 9 bases clipped from V and 4 bases from J, the junction kept 10 bases outside the gene matches. The CDR3 totals 16 residues. Only a few counts were recorded for this clonotype. TCRdb reprocessed the 5' RACE reads with MiXCR, giving one entry per CDR3 protein. The sample yields around 78,000 distinct CDR3 sequences, around 15% seen once. Input material: whole blood. The rearrangement links TRBV3-1 to TRBJ2-6; 9 bases match TRBD1. The TCR was taken from an adult who was a healthcare worker with PCR-confirmed SARS-CoV-2 infection or an uninfected control (not recorded which). In DNA form, the CDR3 reads TGTGCCAGATGGGGACAGGGCACTGCCGGGGCCAACGTCCTGACTTTC. This codes for CARWGQGTAGANVLTF.